One sample yielded the 25 T cell receptor beta chains listed below, sequenced in a study of Ad26.COV2.S vaccination and SARS-CoV-2 variants. Sequenced by immunoSEQ multiplex PCR; TCRdb stores in-frame clones only, minus some. Of approximately 300,000 clones listed, more than 70% are singletons. The treatment here: around 19 received Ad26.COV2.S at low or high dose, single or two shots; several received placebo; per-sample allocation not given. The samples were gathered on day 63 after the first injection of vaccine or placebo. The material sequenced was peripheral blood, taken in a trial of Ad26.COV2.S vaccine versus placebo. The receptors were sampled from a person aged 18-60 years who received the Ad26.COV2.S COVID-19 vaccine or a placebo.

In DNA form, the CDR3 reads TGTGCCAGCAAGACAGTGAACACTGAAGCTTTCTTT. It translates to CASKTVNTEAFF. The chain is built from TRBV6-5 and TRBJ1-1; the D gene is possibly TRBD1 (5 bases). Between the trimmed V and J ends, which lost 7 bases and 0 bases, there was a span of 6 bases. CDR1 is MNHEY, CDR2 SVGAGI, per germline. The CDR3 length is 12 residues.

The chain uses TRBV21-1 and TRBJ2-7; the D call TRBD1 from the table was never checked on the DNA. TRBV21-1 represents a pseudogene. CDR3 length equals 13 residues. DNA of the CDR3: TGTGCCAGCAGCCCATTACAGGGCTACGAGCAGTACTTC. Translation: CASSPLQGYEQYF.

The chain couples TRBV18 to TRBJ2-1, with 12 bases that match TRBD2. J gave up 10 bases and V 1 base, and 8 bases lay outside the gene matches. Germline lookup yields CDR1 KGHSH and CDR2 LQKENI. CDR3 length: 16 amino acids. The CDR3 bases are TGTGCCAGCTCACCACGGACTAGCGGGGACAGGGAGGAGCAGTTCTTC. It yields the protein CASSPRTSGDREEQFF.

CDR3 DNA sequence: TGCGCCAGCAGCTTATCCTCCCTGACAGGGTTGACCACTGAAGCTTTCTTT. It specifies CASSLSSLTGLTTEAFF. V and J are TRBV5-1 and TRBJ1-1; 7 bases agree with TRBD1. Per germline, CDR1 SGHRS and CDR2 YFSETQ. The CDR3 has 17 amino acids. The junction had 14 bases not matched to a gene; V was cut back by 2 bases and J by 4 bases.

This clone was detected a few times. The chain uses TRBV27 and TRBJ2-1, with no clear D. Trimming took 7 bases from V and 6 from J, leaving 10 bases between them. The CDR3 has 12 residues. The germline V gene has CDR1 MNHEY and CDR2 SMNVEV (reference sequence). The CDR3 sequence: CASKVGINEQFF. The CDR3 DNA sequence: TGTGCCAGCAAGGTAGGGATCAATGAGCAGTTCTTC.

The chain has TRBV5-1 and TRBJ1-4; possibly TRBD1 for D (5 bases). This CDR3 region has 14 residues. V dropped 3 bases and J dropped 8 bases, with 14 bases sitting between them. Germline CDR1 is SGHRS and CDR2 is YFSETQ. The DNA for the CDR3 is TGCGCCAGCAGCTCCTCCGGGACCGAGGAAAAACTGTTTTTT. This sequence encodes CASSSSGTEEKLFF.

This clone has only one observation. The J gene is TRBJ2-2, the V gene TRBV18; TRBD2 might be the D (6 bases). Germline V CDR1 and CDR2: KGHSH, LQKENI. This CDR3 region has 16 residues. The V end lost 4 bases, the J end lost 0 bases, and 12 bases lay between the germline ends. The CDR3 coding sequence is TGTGCCAGCTCACGACTAGGTCCCCCGAACACCGGGGAGCTGTTTTTT. Its protein is CASSRLGPPNTGELFF.

This chain uses TRBV5-1 with TRBJ2-1; 14 nucleotides agree with TRBD2. CDR3 size: 19 residues. Germline assignment: CDR1 SGHRS and CDR2 YFSETQ. With V trimmed by 0 bases and J by 2 bases, 7 bases remained unmatched. CDR3 bases: TGCGCCAGCAGCTTGGCCGGGACTAGCGGGGGCCCACCCTACAATGAGCAGTTCTTC. It yields the protein CASSLAGTSGGPPYNEQFF.

The CDR3 region is CASSSAMTDLGNTQYF. CDR3 DNA sequence: TGTGCCAGCAGTTCCGCTATGACCGATCTCGGGAATACGCAGTATTTT. The J gene is TRBJ2-3, the V gene TRBV6-5, with D possibly matching TRBD2 (5 bases). Trimming took 4 bases from V and 7 from J, leaving 21 bases between them. This CDR3 has 16 amino acids. Germline V CDR1 and CDR2: MNHEY, SVGAGI.

The V and J genes are TRBV7-9 and TRBJ1-3; D is uncertain. Germline assignment: CDR1 SEHNR and CDR2 FQNEAQ (reference sequence). V lost 4 bases and J 0 bases, leaving 10 bases between the germline ends. CDR3 length: 15 residues. The CDR3 loop reads CASSSDGGSGNTIYF. In DNA form, the CDR3 reads TGTGCCAGCAGCTCGGACGGAGGCTCTGGAAACACCATATATTTT.

The chain uses TRBV7-2 and TRBJ2-7; D remains unclear. Germline-derived CDR1 and CDR2 are SGHTA and FQGNSA. Trimming pared 0 bases from V and 2 bases from J, leaving 5 bases between. The CDR3 covers 13 residues. CDR3 protein: CASSLAPAYEQYF. CDR3 DNA: TGTGCCAGCAGCTTAGCCCCAGCCTACGAGCAGTACTTC. The complete variable domain, with remaining parts taken from reference TRBV7-2 and TRBJ2-7, reads GAGVSQSPSNKVTEKGKDVELRCDPISGHTALYWYRQSLGQGLEFLIYFQGNSAPDKSGLPSDRFSAERTGGSVSTLTIQRTQQEDSAVYLCASSLAPAYEQYFGPGTRLTVT.

The chain carries TRBV10-3 and TRBJ1-2; tentatively, D is TRBD1 (5 bases). V was trimmed by 7 bases and J by 4 bases, leaving 13 bases between them. CDR3 length equals 13 residues. The V gene's germline CDR1 is ENHRY and CDR2 SYGVKD. The CDR3 protein is CAITEQEVYGYTF. For the CDR3, the DNA is TGTGCCATCACCGAACAGGAAGTCTATGGCTACACCTTC.

The chain recombines TRBV30 with TRBJ2-2, with no clear D. This CDR3 spans 12 amino acids. From germline, CDR1 is GTSNPN and CDR2 SVGIG (reference sequence). The V end was cut by 0 bases, the J end by 8 bases, with 7 bases between. This chain's CDR3 is CAWSVPFGELFF. The CDR3 bases are TGTGCCTGGAGTGTACCGTTTGGGGAGCTGTTTTTT.

The chain couples TRBV20-1 to TRBJ1-5, with D possibly being TRBD1 (6 bases). Germline-derived CDR1 and CDR2 are DFQATT and SNEGSKA (reference sequence). The CDR3 has 13 amino acids. Trimming left V 3 bases short and J 3 bases short, with 9 bases between. The CDR3 loop reads CSASRTVNQPQHF. CDR3 sequence (DNA): TGCAGTGCTAGTCGGACAGTCAATCAGCCCCAGCATTTT.

This clone was found once. The CDR3 protein is CSASGPSTF. DNA of the CDR3: TGCAGTGCTAGTGGCCCCAGCACCTTC. This chain connects TRBV20-1 to TRBJ1-2; unclear D gene. The CDR3 extends over 9 amino acids. Germline CDR1 DFQATT, CDR2 SNEGSKA (reference sequence). Trimming pared 3 bases from V and 13 bases from J, leaving 9 bases between.

CDR3 region: CASSQDRKRGPSTDTQYF. CDR3 nucleotides: TGTGCCAGCAGCCAAGATAGGAAGCGGGGCCCCAGCACAGATACGCAGTATTTT. V and J are TRBV3-1 (or the pseudogene TRBV3-2) and TRBJ2-3; 7 bases line up with TRBD2. Trimming cost V 0 bases and J 0 bases; bases outside gene matches: 9. This CDR3 is 18 amino acids long. Germline CDR1 LGHDT, CDR2 YNNKEL (reference sequence).

The V and J genes are TRBV18 and TRBJ2-2; D is perhaps TRBD1 or TRBD2 (5 bases each). From germline, CDR1 is KGHSH and CDR2 LQKENI. The CDR3 runs 16 residues. The V gene lost 1 base and the J gene lost 2 bases, with 11 bases spanning the gap. The CDR3 DNA reads as TGTGCCAGCTCACCACTCGGGACCGGAAACACCGGGGAGCTGTTTTTT. Residues: CASSPLGTGNTGELFF.

The chain employs TRBV5-1 and TRBJ1-1; D may be TRBD1 (5 bases). The CDR3 is 15 amino acids. The germline V gene encodes CDR1 SGHRS and CDR2 YFSETQ. Deletions cut 4 bases from V and 0 bases from J, with 13 bases between. The CDR3 DNA sequence: TGCGCCAGCAGCAAAGGGGATATATTGAACACTGAAGCTTTCTTT. Encoded protein: CASSKGDILNTEAFF. Supplemented by reference TRBV5-1 and TRBJ1-1, the full variable domain reads KAGVTQTPRYLIKTRGQQVTLSCSPISGHRSVSWYQQTPGQGLQFLFEYFSETQRNKGNFPGRFSGRQFSNSRSEMNVSTLELGDSALYLCASSKGDILNTEAFFGQGTRLTVV.

The rearrangement joins TRBV4-1 to TRBJ1-1; weak D call: TRBD1 (6 bases). V was pared by 0 bases and J by 5 bases, with 10 bases between. The CDR3 extends over 14 amino acids. The germline CDR1 and CDR2 sequences are MGHRA and YSYEKL. The CDR3 nucleotides are TGCGCCAGCAGCCAAGACAGGGGAGGAACTGAAGCTTTCTTT. The encoded protein is CASSQDRGGTEAFF.

This rearrangement joins TRBV10-3 to TRBJ2-5; 10 positions match TRBD1. V shed 3 bases, J shed 3 bases, and the junction held 4 bases outside the gene matches. This CDR3 comprises 15 residues. Germline CDR1 reads ENHRY; CDR2 reads SYGVKD. The CDR3: CAISEGTGVEETQYF. CDR3 nucleotides: TGTGCCATCAGTGAAGGGACAGGGGTTGAAGAGACCCAGTACTTC.

This chain links TRBV5-1 with TRBJ1-4, with 7 nucleotides matching TRBD1. CDR1 and CDR2 (germline): SGHRS, YFSETQ. This CDR3 is 17 amino acids long. V shed 0 bases, J shed 3 bases, and the junction held 8 bases outside the gene matches. The chain's CDR3 is CASSLVPGGMANEKLFF. CDR3 bases: TGCGCCAGCAGCTTGGTCCCAGGGGGGATGGCTAATGAAAAACTGTTTTTT.

This clone appeared a single time. V and J are TRBV4-3 and TRBJ1-6; D call uncertain. Germline-derived CDR1 and CDR2 are LGHNA and YSLEER. V lost 0 bases, J lost 7 bases, and 7 bases lay in between. This CDR3 comprises 14 residues. The CDR3 is CASSQDNRNSPLHF. CDR3 nucleotide sequence: TGCGCCAGCAGCCAAGATAATAGAAATTCACCCCTCCACTTT.

The chain combines TRBV25-1 with TRBJ1-6; D is possibly TRBD1 (6 bases). The CDR3 runs to 17 residues. V gave up 4 bases and J gave up 1 base, with 14 bases separating them. From germline, CDR1 is MGHDK and CDR2 SYGVNS. The CDR3, as DNA: TGTGCCAGCAGTGCCCAGGGGTACTGGTCCTATAATTCACCCCTCCACTTT. Encoded protein: CASSAQGYWSYNSPLHF.

DNA for the CDR3: TGTGCCAGCAGTTCAGGGGCCCTAAACACCGGGGAGCTGTTTTTT. Its protein product is CASSSGALNTGELFF. The chain uses TRBV6-2 or TRBV6-3 and TRBJ2-2, with D possibly being TRBD1 (6 bases). The CDR3 spans 15 residues. V gave up 4 bases and J gave up 2 bases, with 11 bases separating them. The germline V gene has CDR1 MNHEY and CDR2 SVGEGT.

This clone was seen once. CDR3 bases: TGTGCCAGCAGCGTATCCGGAGGTCGGATTGCCGATAATGAGCAGTTCTTC. Amino acids: CASSVSGGRIADNEQFF. The chain employs TRBV9 and TRBJ2-1; maybe TRBD2 (5 bases). The V and J ends lost 1 base and 7 bases respectively, with 21 bases between them. This CDR3 has 17 amino acids. Germline V CDR1 and CDR2: SGDLS, YYNGEE. The entire variable domain, with the rest obtained from reference TRBV9 and TRBJ2-1, is as follows: DSGVTQTPKHLITATGQRVTLRCSPRSGDLSVYWYQQSLDQGLQFLIQYYNGEERAKGNILERFSAQQFPDLHSELNLSSLELGDSALYFCASSVSGGRIADNEQFFGPGTRLTVL.